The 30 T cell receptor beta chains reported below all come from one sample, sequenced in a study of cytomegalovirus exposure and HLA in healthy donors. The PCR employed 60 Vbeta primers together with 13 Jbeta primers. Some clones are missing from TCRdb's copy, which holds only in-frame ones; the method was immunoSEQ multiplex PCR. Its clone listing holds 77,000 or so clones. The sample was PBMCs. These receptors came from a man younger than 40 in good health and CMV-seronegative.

CDR3 amino acids: CASSLVGGANVLTF. For the CDR3, the DNA is TGCGCCAGCAGCTTGGTAGGAGGCGCCAACGTCCTGACTTTC. V gene TRBV5-1 combines with J gene TRBJ2-6, with a possible D match to TRBD2 (5 bases). V lost 0 bases to trimming and J lost 7 bases, with 8 bases between them. Germline-derived CDR1 and CDR2 are SGHRS and YFSETQ. CDR3 length equals 14 residues. The entire variable domain, with the rest obtained from reference TRBV5-1 and TRBJ2-6, is as follows: KAGVTQTPRYLIKTRGQQVTLSCSPISGHRSVSWYQQTPGQGLQFLFEYFSETQRNKGNFPGRFSGRQFSNSRSEMNVSTLELGDSALYLCASSLVGGANVLTFGAGSRLTVL.

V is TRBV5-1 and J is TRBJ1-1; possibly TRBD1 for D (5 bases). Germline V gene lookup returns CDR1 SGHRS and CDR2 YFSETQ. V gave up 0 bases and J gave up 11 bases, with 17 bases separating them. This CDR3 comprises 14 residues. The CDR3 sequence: CASSLGFGGVDAFF. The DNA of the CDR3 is TGCGCCAGCAGCTTGGGATTCGGGGGAGTGGACGCTTTCTTT.

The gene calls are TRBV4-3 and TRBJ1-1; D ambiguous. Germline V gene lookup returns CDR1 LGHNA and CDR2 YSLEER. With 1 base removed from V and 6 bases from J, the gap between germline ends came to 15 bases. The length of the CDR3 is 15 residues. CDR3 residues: CASSQVGSLKPEAFF. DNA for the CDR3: TGCGCCAGCAGCCAAGTGGGTAGCCTAAAACCTGAAGCTTTCTTT.

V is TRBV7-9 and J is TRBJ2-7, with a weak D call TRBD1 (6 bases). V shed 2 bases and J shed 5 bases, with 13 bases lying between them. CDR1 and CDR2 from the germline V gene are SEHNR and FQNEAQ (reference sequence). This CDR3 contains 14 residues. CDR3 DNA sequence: TGTGCCAGCAGCTTAAACAGGGATATCGACGAGCAGTACTTC. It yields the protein CASSLNRDIDEQYF.

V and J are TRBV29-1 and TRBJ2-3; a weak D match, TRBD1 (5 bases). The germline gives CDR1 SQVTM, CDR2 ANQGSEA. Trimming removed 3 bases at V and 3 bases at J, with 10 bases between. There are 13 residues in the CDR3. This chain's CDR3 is CSVDDRGTDTQYF. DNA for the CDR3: TGCAGCGTTGATGATAGGGGTACAGATACGCAGTATTTT.

The CDR3 region is CASSLRLRGRETQYF. CDR3 sequence (DNA): TGTGCCAGCAGCCTTCGTTTAAGGGGGCGAGAGACCCAGTACTTC. The rearrangement joins TRBV14 to TRBJ2-5; 7 bases are a match to TRBD1. Germline CDR1 SGHDN, CDR2 FVKESK. Trimming took 4 bases from V and 4 from J; bases not matched to a gene: 9. This CDR3 contains 15 residues.

The CDR3 nucleotides read TGTGCCAGCAGTTTATACACGCAGCCCCAGCATTTT. Translated, it gives CASSLYTQPQHF. The chain combines TRBV28 with TRBJ1-5; D is unclear. V was shortened by 1 base and J by 7 bases, with 5 bases between the two germline ends. The CDR3 loop spans 12 amino acids. Per germline, CDR1 MDHEN and CDR2 SYDVKM.

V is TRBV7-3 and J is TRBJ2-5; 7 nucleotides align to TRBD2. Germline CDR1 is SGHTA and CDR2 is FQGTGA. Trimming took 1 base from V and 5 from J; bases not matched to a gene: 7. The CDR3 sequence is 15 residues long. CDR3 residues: CASSLRGGSRETQYF. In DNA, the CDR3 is TGTGCCAGCAGCTTAAGGGGGGGGAGTCGGGAGACCCAGTACTTC. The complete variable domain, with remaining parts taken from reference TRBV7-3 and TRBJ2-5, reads GAGVSQTPSNKVTEKGKYVELRCDPISGHTALYWYRQSLGQGPEFLIYFQGTGAADDSGLPNDRFFAVRPEGSVSTLKIQRTERGDSAVYLCASSLRGGSRETQYFGPGTRLLVL.

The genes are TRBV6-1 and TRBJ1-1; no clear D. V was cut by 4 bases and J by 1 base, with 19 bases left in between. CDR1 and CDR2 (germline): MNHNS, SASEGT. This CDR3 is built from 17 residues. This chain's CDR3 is CASSALLAVGQNTEAFF. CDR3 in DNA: TGTGCCAGCAGTGCACTCTTAGCGGTTGGGCAGAACACTGAAGCTTTCTTT.

CDR3 sequence reads: CASSLMEGQPQHF. The CDR3 bases are TGTGCCAGCAGCTTAATGGAGGGTCAGCCCCAGCATTTT. The chain is built from TRBV7-3 and TRBJ1-5; D not certain. Germline V gene lookup returns CDR1 SGHTA and CDR2 FQGTGA. The CDR3 runs to 13 residues. V was trimmed by 1 base and J by 6 bases, leaving 7 bases between them.

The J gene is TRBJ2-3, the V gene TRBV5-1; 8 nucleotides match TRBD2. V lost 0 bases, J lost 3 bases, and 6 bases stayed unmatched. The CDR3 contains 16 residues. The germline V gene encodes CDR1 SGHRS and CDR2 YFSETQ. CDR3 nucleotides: TGCGCCAGCAGCTTGGTGTTAGCGGGGCGGACAGATACGCAGTATTTT. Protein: CASSLVLAGRTDTQYF.

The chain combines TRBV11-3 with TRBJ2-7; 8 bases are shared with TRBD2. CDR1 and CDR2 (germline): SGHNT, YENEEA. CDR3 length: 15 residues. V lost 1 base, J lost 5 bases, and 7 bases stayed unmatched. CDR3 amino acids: CASSLGSGRANEQYF. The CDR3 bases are TGTGCCAGCAGCTTAGGGTCCGGGAGGGCCAACGAGCAGTACTTC. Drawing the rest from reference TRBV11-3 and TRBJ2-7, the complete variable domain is EAGVVQSPRYKIIEKKQPVAFWCNPISGHNTLYWYLQNLGQGPELLIRYENEEAVDDSQLPKDRFSAERLKGVDSTLKIQPAELGDSAVYLCASSLGSGRANEQYFGPGTRLTVT.

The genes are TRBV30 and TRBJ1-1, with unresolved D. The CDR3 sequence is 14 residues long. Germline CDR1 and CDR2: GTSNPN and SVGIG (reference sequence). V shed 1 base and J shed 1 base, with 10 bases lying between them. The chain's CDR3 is CAWSALLSNTEAFF. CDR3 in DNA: TGTGCCTGGAGTGCTTTACTTTCGAACACTGAAGCTTTCTTT.

CDR3 amino acids: CASSLIPGPGEQFF. The CDR3 nucleotides are TGTGCCAGCAGCTTAATACCAGGGCCCGGAGAGCAGTTCTTC. The V gene is TRBV7-2, the J gene TRBJ2-1; D perhaps matches TRBD1 (5 bases). From germline, CDR1 is SGHTA and CDR2 FQGNSA. CDR3 size: 14 residues. V lost 2 bases and J 10 bases, leaving 15 bases between the germline ends. The whole variable domain, remainder taken from reference TRBV7-2 and TRBJ2-1, is GAGVSQSPSNKVTEKGKDVELRCDPISGHTALYWYRQSLGQGLEFLIYFQGNSAPDKSGLPSDRFSAERTGGSVSTLTIQRTQQEDSAVYLCASSLIPGPGEQFFGPGTRLTVL.

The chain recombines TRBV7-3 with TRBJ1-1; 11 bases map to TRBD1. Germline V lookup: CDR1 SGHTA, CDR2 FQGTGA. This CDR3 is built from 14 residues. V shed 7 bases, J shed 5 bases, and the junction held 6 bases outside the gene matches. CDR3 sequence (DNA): TGTGCCAGCAAGTCGGACAGGGGGCGGACTGAAGCTTTCTTT. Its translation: CASKSDRGRTEAFF.

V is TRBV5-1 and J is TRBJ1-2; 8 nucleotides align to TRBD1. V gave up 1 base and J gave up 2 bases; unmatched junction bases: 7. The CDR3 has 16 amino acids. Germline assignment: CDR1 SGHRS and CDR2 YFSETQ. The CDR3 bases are TGCGCCAGCAGCTTGTACGCGGGACAGGCAAACTATGGCTACACCTTC. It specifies CASSLYAGQANYGYTF. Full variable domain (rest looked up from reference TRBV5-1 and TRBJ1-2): KAGVTQTPRYLIKTRGQQVTLSCSPISGHRSVSWYQQTPGQGLQFLFEYFSETQRNKGNFPGRFSGRQFSNSRSEMNVSTLELGDSALYLCASSLYAGQANYGYTFGSGTRLTVV.

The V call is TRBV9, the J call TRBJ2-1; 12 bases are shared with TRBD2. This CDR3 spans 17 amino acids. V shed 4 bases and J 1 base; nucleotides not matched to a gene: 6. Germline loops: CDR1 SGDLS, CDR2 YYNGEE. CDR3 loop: CASSTGLAGLSYNEQFF. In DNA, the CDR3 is TGTGCCAGCAGCACGGGACTAGCGGGCCTGTCCTACAATGAGCAGTTCTTC.

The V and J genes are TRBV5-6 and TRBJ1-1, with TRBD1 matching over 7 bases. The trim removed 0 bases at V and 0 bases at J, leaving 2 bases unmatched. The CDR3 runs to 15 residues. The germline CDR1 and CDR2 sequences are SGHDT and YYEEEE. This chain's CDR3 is CASSLVGTVNTEAFF. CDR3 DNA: TGTGCCAGCAGCTTGGTTGGGACAGTGAACACTGAAGCTTTCTTT.

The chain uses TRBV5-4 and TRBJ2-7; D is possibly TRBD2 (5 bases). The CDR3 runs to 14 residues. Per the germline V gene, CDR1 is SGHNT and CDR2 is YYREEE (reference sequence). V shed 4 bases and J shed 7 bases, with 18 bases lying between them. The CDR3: CASSPPGTQREQYF. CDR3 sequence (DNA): TGTGCCAGCAGCCCTCCGGGAACGCAGAGGGAGCAGTACTTC.

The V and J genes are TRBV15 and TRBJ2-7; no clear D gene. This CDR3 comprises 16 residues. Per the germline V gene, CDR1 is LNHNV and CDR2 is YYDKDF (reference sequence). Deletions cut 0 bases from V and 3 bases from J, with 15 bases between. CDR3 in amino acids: CATSRDSLTVNYEQYF. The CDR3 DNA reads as TGTGCCACCAGCAGAGATTCTTTGACTGTAAACTACGAGCAGTACTTC. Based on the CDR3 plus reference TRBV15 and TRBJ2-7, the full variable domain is DAMVIQNPRYQVTQFGKPVTLSCSQTLNHNVMYWYQQKSSQAPKLLFHYYDKDFNNEADTPDNFQSRRPNTSFCFLDIRSPGLGDTAMYLCATSRDSLTVNYEQYFGPGTRLTVT.

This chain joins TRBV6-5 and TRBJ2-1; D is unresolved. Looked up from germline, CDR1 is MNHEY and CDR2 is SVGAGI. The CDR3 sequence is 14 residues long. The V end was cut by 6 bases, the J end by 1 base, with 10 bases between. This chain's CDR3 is CASSPQPSYNEQFF. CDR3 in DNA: TGTGCCAGCAGCCCACAGCCTTCCTACAATGAGCAGTTCTTC.

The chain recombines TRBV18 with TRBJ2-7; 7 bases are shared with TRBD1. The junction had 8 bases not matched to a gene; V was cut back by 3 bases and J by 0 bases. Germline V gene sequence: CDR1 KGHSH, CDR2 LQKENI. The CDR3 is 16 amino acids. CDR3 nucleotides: TGTGCCAGCTCACCCGAGGGACAGCCTAGCTCCTACGAGCAGTACTTC. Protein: CASSPEGQPSSYEQYF. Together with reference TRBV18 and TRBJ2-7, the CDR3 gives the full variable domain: NAGVMQNPRHLVRRRGQEARLRCSPMKGHSHVYWYRQLPEEGLKFMVYLQKENIIDESGMPKERFSAEFPKEGPSILRIQQVVRGDSAAYFCASSPEGQPSSYEQYFGPGTRLTVT.

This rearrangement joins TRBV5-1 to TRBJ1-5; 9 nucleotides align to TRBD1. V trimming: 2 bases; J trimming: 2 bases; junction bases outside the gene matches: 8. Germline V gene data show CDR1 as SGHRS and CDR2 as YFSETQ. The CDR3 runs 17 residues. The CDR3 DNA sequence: TGCGCCAGCAGCTTTAAACAGGGGGCGAGGGGCAATCAGCCCCAGCATTTT. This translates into CASSFKQGARGNQPQHF.

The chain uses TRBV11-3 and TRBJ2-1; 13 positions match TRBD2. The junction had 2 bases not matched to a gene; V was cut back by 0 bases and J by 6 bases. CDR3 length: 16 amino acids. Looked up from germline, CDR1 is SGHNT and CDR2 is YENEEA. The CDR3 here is CASSLEGLAGSNEQFF. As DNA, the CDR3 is TGTGCCAGCAGCTTAGAGGGACTAGCGGGAAGCAATGAGCAGTTCTTC.

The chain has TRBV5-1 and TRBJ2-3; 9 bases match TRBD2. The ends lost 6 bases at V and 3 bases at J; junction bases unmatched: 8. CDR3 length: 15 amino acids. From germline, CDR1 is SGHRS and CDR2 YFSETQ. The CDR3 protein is CASIPVAGVTDTQYF. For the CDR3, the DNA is TGCGCCAGCATCCCCGTAGCGGGAGTGACAGATACGCAGTATTTT. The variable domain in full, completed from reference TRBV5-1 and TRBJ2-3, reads KAGVTQTPRYLIKTRGQQVTLSCSPISGHRSVSWYQQTPGQGLQFLFEYFSETQRNKGNFPGRFSGRQFSNSRSEMNVSTLELGDSALYLCASIPVAGVTDTQYFGPGTRLTVL.

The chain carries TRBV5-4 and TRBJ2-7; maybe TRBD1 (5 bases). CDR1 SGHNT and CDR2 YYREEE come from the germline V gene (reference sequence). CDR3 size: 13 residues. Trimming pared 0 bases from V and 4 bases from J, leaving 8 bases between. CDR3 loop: CASSLDRGYEQYF. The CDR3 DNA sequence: TGTGCCAGCAGCTTGGATAGGGGATACGAGCAGTACTTC.

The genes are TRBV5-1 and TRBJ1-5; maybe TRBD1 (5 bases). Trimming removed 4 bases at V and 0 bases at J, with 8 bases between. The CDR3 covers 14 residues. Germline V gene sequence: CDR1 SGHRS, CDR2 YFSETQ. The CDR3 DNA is TGCGCCAGCAGCCAAGACAGTAGCAATCAGCCCCAGCATTTT. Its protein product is CASSQDSSNQPQHF. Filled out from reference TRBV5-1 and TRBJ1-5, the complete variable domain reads KAGVTQTPRYLIKTRGQQVTLSCSPISGHRSVSWYQQTPGQGLQFLFEYFSETQRNKGNFPGRFSGRQFSNSRSEMNVSTLELGDSALYLCASSQDSSNQPQHFGDGTRLSIL.

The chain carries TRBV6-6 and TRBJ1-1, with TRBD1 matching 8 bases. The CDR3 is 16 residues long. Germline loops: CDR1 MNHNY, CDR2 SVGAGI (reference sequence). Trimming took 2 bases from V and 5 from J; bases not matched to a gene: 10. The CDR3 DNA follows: TGTGCCAGCAGTTACAGGGTGCAGGGGGCGCATACTGAAGCTTTCTTT. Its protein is CASSYRVQGAHTEAFF.

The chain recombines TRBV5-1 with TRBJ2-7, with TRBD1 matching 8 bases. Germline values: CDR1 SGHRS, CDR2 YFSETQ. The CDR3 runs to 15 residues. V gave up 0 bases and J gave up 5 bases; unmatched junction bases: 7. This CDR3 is CASSLGRSGGHEQYF. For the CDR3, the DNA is TGCGCCAGCAGCTTGGGGCGGTCAGGGGGCCACGAGCAGTACTTC.

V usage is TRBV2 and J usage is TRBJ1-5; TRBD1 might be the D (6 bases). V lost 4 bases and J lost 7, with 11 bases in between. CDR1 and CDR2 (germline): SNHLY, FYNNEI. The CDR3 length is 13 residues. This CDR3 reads CASSAGVEQPQHF. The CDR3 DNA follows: TGTGCCAGCAGTGCAGGGGTGGAACAGCCCCAGCATTTT.